These 4 T cell receptor beta chains originate from one sample sequenced in a study of response to subunit inactivated influenza vaccine. TCRdb ran MiXCR on the RT-PCR reads and lists one entry per CDR3 protein. Among roughly 460,000 distinct CDR3 sequences, 11% were seen once, and the ten largest hold roughly 12%. Source: PBMCs from blood, taken 35 to 45 days after vaccination. These receptor sequences come from a middle-aged man who received an inactivated influenza vaccine.

V and J are TRBV4-1 and TRBJ2-1, with TRBD2 matching over 7 bases. Germline assignment: CDR1 MGHRA and CDR2 YSYEKL. CDR3 size: 15 residues. Trimming removed 7 bases from V and 7 bases from J; junction bases left unmatched: 13. For the CDR3, the DNA is TGCGCCAGCAAACCCCCCGGCGGGAGTTATAATGAGCAGTTCTTC. This encodes CASKPPGGSYNEQFF.

The chain joins TRBV4-2 to TRBJ2-7; D gene uncertain. The CDR3 extends over 15 amino acids. V lost 8 bases, J lost 6 bases, and 23 bases lay in between. CDR1 LGHNA and CDR2 YNFKEQ come from the germline V gene. The CDR3 protein is CASPLGPVENAEQYF. CDR3 sequence (DNA): TGTGCCAGCCCCCTAGGGCCCGTCGAGAACGCCGAGCAGTACTTC.

This clonotype was seen a handful of times. This rearrangement joins TRBV7-6 to TRBJ2-5, with D possibly called TRBD1 or TRBD2 (5 bases each). The CDR3 has 14 amino acids. Looked up from germline, CDR1 is SGHVS and CDR2 is FNYEAQ. V was cut by 5 bases and J by 1 base, with 11 bases left in between. This CDR3 is CASSMGTAQETQYF. The CDR3 nucleotides read TGTGCCAGCAGCATGGGGACGGCCCAAGAGACCCAGTACTTC.

This clonotype was seen only a few times. The chain joins TRBV28 to TRBJ2-5; TRBD1 is a possible D gene (6 bases). This CDR3 contains 15 residues. CDR1 MDHEN and CDR2 SYDVKM come from the germline V gene. Trimming left V 5 bases short and J 2 bases short, with 15 bases between. The CDR3 loop is CASSNLGRGQETQYF. DNA for the CDR3: TGTGCCAGCAGTAACCTAGGAAGGGGGCAAGAGACCCAGTACTTC. The full variable domain, its missing parts supplied by reference TRBV28 and TRBJ2-5, is DVKVTQSSRYLVKRTGEKVFLECVQDMDHENMFWYRQDPGLGLRLIYFSYDVKMKEKGDIPEGYSVSREKKERFSLILESASTNQTSMYLCASSNLGRGQETQYFGPGTRLLVL.